This T cell receptor beta chain was sequenced for a study of blood T cell repertoires in COVID-19. Study summary: The analysed material was cDNA or gDNA that came from T cells, B-cell-depleted T cells, or PBMCs.

Between the trimmed V and J ends, which lost 2 bases and 5 bases, there was a span of 19 bases. Germline V gives CDR1 SGHRS, CDR2 YFSETQ. CDR3 length: 16 residues. Enrollees, roughly 18 to 89 years old, lived in 24 US areas. Participants' reported clinical history set cohort assignment. The data were produced by immunoSEQ multiplex PCR, yet TCRdb's version contains in-frame clones alone and is incomplete. The table has more than 150,000 clones, 82% seen once. Material: PBMCs or T cells enriched from blood (not recorded which). The TCR comes from a man aged 40-49 years who had recovered from COVID-19. The genes are TRBV5-1 and TRBJ2-5; tentatively, D is TRBD2 (5 bases). The CDR3 here is CASSLGLALARETQYF. The CDR3 nucleotides are TGCGCCAGCAGCTTAGGGCTAGCTCTGGCTCGGGAGACCCAGTACTTC. Full variable domain (rest looked up from reference TRBV5-1 and TRBJ2-5): KAGVTQTPRYLIKTRGQQVTLSCSPISGHRSVSWYQQTPGQGLQFLFEYFSETQRNKGNFPGRFSGRQFSNSRSEMNVSTLELGDSALYLCASSLGLALARETQYFGPGTRLLVL.